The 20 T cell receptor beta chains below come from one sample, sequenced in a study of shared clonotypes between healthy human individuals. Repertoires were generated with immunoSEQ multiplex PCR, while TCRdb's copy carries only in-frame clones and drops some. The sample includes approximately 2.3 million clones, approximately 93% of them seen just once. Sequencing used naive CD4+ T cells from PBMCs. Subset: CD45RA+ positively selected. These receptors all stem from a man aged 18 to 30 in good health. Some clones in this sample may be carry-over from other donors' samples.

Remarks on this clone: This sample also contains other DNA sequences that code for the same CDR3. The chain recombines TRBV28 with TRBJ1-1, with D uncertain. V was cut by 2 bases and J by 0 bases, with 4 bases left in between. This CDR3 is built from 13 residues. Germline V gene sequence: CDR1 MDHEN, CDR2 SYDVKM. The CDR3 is CASSLVMNTEAFF. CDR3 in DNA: TGTGCCAGCAGTTTAGTCATGAACACTGAAGCTTTCTTT.

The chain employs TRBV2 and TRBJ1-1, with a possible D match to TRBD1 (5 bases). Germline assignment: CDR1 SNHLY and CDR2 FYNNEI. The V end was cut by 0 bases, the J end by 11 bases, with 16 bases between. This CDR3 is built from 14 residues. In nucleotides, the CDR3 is TGTGCCAGCAGTGAAGCGCTTAGAACGGGACGGGCTTTCTTT. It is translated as CASSEALRTGRAFF.

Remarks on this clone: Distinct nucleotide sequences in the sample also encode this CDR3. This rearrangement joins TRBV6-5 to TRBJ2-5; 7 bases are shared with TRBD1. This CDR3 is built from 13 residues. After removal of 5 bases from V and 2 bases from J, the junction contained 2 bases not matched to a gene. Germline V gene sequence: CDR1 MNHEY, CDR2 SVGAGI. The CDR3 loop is CASSRRGQETQYF. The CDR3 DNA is TGTGCCAGCAGTCGCAGGGGGCAAGAGACCCAGTACTTC.

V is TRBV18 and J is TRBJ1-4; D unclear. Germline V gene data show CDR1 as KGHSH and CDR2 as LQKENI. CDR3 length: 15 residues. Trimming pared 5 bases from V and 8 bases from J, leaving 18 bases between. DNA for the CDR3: TGTGCCAGCTCAACCCCCCGACCCCAATCAGAAAAACTGTTTTTT. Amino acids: CASSTPRPQSEKLFF.

The DNA of the CDR3 is TGCAGCGTTGTGAAGAGGTCCACGAACACTGAAGCTTTCTTT. Translated, it gives CSVVKRSTNTEAFF. The V call is TRBV29-1, the J call TRBJ1-1; the D is unclear. CDR1 and CDR2 from the germline V gene are SQVTM and ANQGSEA. V dropped 4 bases and J dropped 1 base, with 13 bases sitting between them. This CDR3 has 14 amino acids.

CDR3 in DNA: TGTGCCAGCAGCAAGACTAGCGGGAGGGCCTGGGAAAATGAGCAGTTCTTC. This translates into CASSKTSGRAWENEQFF. The V call is TRBV9, the J call TRBJ2-1; 14 nucleotides agree with TRBD2. V was pared by 4 bases and J by 7 bases, with 10 bases of the junction left unmatched. The CDR3 covers 17 residues. Germline-derived CDR1 and CDR2 are SGDLS and YYNGEE.

The CDR3: CASGLSGTGNTQYF. In DNA, the CDR3 is TGCGCCAGCGGCCTTAGCGGGACCGGGAATACGCAGTATTTT. The chain uses TRBV5-1 and TRBJ2-3, with 8 nucleotides matching TRBD2. Germline V lookup: CDR1 SGHRS, CDR2 YFSETQ. This CDR3 spans 14 amino acids. The V and J ends lost 7 bases and 7 bases, in that order; junction bases with no gene match: 11. Combining the CDR3 with reference TRBV5-1 and TRBJ2-3 gives the whole variable domain KAGVTQTPRYLIKTRGQQVTLSCSPISGHRSVSWYQQTPGQGLQFLFEYFSETQRNKGNFPGRFSGRQFSNSRSEMNVSTLELGDSALYLCASGLSGTGNTQYFGPGTRLTVL.

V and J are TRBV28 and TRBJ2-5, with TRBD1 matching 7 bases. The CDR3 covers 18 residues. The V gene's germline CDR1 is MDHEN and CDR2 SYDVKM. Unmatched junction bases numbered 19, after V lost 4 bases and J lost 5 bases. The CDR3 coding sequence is TGTGCCAGCAGTTCTAAGTTCAGACAGGGTCCGACGGTCGAGACCCAGTACTTC. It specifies CASSSKFRQGPTVETQYF.

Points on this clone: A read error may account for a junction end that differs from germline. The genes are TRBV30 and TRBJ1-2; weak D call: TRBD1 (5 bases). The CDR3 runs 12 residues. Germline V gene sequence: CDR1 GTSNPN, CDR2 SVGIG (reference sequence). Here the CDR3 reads CAWSPQPGPVSF. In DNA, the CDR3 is TGTGCCTGGAGTCCGCAGCCGGGGCCAGTTTCCTTC.

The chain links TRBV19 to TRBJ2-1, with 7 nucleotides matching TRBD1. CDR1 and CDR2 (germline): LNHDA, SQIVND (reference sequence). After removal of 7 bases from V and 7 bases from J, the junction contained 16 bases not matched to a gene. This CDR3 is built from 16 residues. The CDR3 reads CASTFPTGRVRNEQFF. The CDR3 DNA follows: TGTGCCAGTACCTTTCCGACAGGGAGAGTTAGGAATGAGCAGTTCTTC.

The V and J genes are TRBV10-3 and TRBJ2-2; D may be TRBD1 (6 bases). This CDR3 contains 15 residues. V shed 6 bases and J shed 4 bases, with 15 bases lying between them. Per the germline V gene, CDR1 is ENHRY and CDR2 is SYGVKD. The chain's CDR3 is CAISTTGLGTGELFF. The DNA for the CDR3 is TGTGCCATCAGCACTACAGGGTTGGGCACCGGGGAGCTGTTTTTT.

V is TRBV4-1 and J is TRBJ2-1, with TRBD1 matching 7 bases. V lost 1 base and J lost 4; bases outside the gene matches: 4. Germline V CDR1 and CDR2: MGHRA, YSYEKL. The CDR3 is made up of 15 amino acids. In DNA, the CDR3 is TGCGCCAGCAGCCAAGGTACAGGGGTGTACAATGAGCAGTTCTTC. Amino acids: CASSQGTGVYNEQFF.

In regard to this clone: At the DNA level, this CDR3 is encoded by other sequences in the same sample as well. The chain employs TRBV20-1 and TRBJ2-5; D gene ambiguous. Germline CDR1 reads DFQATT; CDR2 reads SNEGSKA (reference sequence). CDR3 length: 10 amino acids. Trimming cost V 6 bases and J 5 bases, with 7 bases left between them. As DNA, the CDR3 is TGCAGTGCGGGATGGGAGACCCAGTACTTC. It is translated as CSAGWETQYF.

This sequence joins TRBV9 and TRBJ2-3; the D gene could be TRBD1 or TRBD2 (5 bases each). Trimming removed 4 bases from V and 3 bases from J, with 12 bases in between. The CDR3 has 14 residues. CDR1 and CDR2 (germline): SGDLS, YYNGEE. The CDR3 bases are TGTGCCAGCAGCTCGGGACCCTCAACAGATACGCAGTATTTT. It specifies CASSSGPSTDTQYF.

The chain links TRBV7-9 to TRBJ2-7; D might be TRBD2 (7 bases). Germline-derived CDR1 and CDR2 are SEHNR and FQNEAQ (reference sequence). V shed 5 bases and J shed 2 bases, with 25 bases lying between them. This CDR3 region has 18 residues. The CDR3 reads CASSLRDKSGEGTYEQYF. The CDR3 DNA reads TGTGCCAGCAGCCTCCGGGACAAGAGCGGGGAGGGAACCTACGAGCAGTACTTC.

CDR3 nucleotide sequence: TGTGCCAGCAGTGGGACAGATTTGGGCAAGAATGAGCAGTTCTTC. This codes for CASSGTDLGKNEQFF. The rearrangement joins TRBV6-1 to TRBJ2-1; a weak D match, TRBD1 (6 bases). The CDR3 has 15 amino acids. Germline V gene sequence: CDR1 MNHNS, CDR2 SASEGT. V shed 4 bases and J shed 7 bases, with 17 bases lying between them.

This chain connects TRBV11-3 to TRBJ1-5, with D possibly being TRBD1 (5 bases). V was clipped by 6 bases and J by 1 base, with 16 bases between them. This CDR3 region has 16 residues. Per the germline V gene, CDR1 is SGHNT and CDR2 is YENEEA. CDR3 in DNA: TGTGCCAGCAGAATTATCCGGCAGGGCAGCAATCAGCCCCAGCATTTT. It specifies CASRIIRQGSNQPQHF.

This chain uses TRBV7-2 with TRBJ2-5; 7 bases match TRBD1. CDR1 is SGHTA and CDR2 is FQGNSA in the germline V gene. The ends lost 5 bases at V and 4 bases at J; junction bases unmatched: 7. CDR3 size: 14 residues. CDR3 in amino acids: CASSLVEGAETQYF. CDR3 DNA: TGTGCCAGCAGCCTGGTTGAGGGGGCAGAGACCCAGTACTTC. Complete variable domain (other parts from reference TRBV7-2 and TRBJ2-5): GAGVSQSPSNKVTEKGKDVELRCDPISGHTALYWYRQSLGQGLEFLIYFQGNSAPDKSGLPSDRFSAERTGGSVSTLTIQRTQQEDSAVYLCASSLVEGAETQYFGPGTRLLVL.

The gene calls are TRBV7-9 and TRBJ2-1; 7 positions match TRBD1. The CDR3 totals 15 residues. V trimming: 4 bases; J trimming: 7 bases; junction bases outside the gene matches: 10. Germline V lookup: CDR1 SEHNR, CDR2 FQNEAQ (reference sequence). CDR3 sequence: CASSSNRLTGNEQFF. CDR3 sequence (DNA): TGTGCCAGCAGCTCCAACCGCCTGACAGGGAATGAGCAGTTCTTC.

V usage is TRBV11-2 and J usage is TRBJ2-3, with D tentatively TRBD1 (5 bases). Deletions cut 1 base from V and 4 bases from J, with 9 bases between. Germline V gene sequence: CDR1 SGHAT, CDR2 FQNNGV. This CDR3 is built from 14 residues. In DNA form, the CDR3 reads TGTGCCAGCAGCTTAGTGGGGCTGGCAGATACGCAGTATTTT. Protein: CASSLVGLADTQYF.